Presented here are 14 T cell receptor beta chains from one specimen sequenced in a study of shared clonotypes between healthy human individuals. Profiling relied on immunoSEQ multiplex PCR, and the TCRdb table lists in-frame clones only, not all of them. This sample has some 2,000,000 clones, with under 97% found just once. Sequenced: naive CD4+ T cells sorted from blood. Subset reported: CD45RA+ positively selected. These receptors came from a man between 18 and 29 years old in good health.

J is TRBJ1-1 and V is TRBV28; D possibly corresponds to TRBD1 (6 bases). The V gene lost 8 bases and the J gene lost 4 bases, with 14 bases spanning the gap. This CDR3 contains 13 residues. Germline CDR1 MDHEN, CDR2 SYDVKM. The CDR3 DNA reads as TGTGCCAGCCTCAGGGGTGGGATCACTGAAGCTTTCTTT. It encodes CASLRGGITEAFF.

This chain connects TRBV27 to TRBJ2-1, with 7 bases identical to TRBD2. After removal of 5 bases from V and 6 bases from J, the junction contained 7 bases not matched to a gene. This CDR3 is built from 14 residues. Germline CDR1 and CDR2: MNHEY and SMNVEV (reference sequence). The CDR3 protein is CASSPWGGINEQFF. CDR3 nucleotide sequence: TGTGCCAGCAGTCCCTGGGGGGGTATCAATGAGCAGTTCTTC.

The rearrangement uses TRBV5-1 and TRBJ2-5; TRBD2 agrees at 12 bases. The CDR3 contains 18 residues. Germline V gene lookup returns CDR1 SGHRS and CDR2 YFSETQ. The trim removed 3 bases at V and 1 base at J, leaving 10 bases unmatched. CDR3 nucleotides: TGCGCCAGCAGCTCTACTCAGCTAGCGGGAGGGATCCAAGAGACCCAGTACTTC. Encoded protein: CASSSTQLAGGIQETQYF. The full variable domain, completed using reference TRBV5-1 and TRBJ2-5, is KAGVTQTPRYLIKTRGQQVTLSCSPISGHRSVSWYQQTPGQGLQFLFEYFSETQRNKGNFPGRFSGRQFSNSRSEMNVSTLELGDSALYLCASSSTQLAGGIQETQYFGPGTRLLVL.

The chain recombines TRBV18 with TRBJ1-3, with 7 bases that match TRBD1. The CDR3 is made up of 15 amino acids. Per the germline V gene, CDR1 is KGHSH and CDR2 is LQKENI. V shed 4 bases, J shed 2 bases, and the junction held 5 bases outside the gene matches. For the CDR3, the DNA is TGTGCCAGCTCACGTGAAACAGGGGCTGGAAACACCATATATTTT. Its protein is CASSRETGAGNTIYF.

The V call is TRBV2, the J call TRBJ2-3; D ambiguous. Germline V CDR1 and CDR2: SNHLY, FYNNEI. V lost 8 bases to trimming and J lost 5 bases, with 17 bases between them. This CDR3 is 14 amino acids long. CDR3 sequence reads: CASYRSGAEDTQYF. In DNA, the CDR3 is TGTGCCAGCTACCGATCCGGAGCCGAAGATACGCAGTATTTT. Using reference TRBV2 and TRBJ2-3 for the parts outside the CDR3, the full variable domain is EPEVTQTPSHQVTQMGQEVILRCVPISNHLYFYWYRQILGQKVEFLVSFYNNEISEKSEIFDDQFSVERPDGSNFTLKIRSTKLEDSAMYFCASYRSGAEDTQYFGPGTRLTVL.

The chain recombines TRBV27 with TRBJ1-4; no firm D call. The length of the CDR3 is 13 residues. CDR1 MNHEY and CDR2 SMNVEV come from the germline V gene (reference sequence). V dropped 4 bases and J dropped 4 bases, with 7 bases sitting between them. As DNA, the CDR3 is TGTGCCAGCAGTTATAGGATTAATGAAAAACTGTTTTTT. Protein sequence: CASSYRINEKLFF.

The chain carries TRBV18 and TRBJ1-5; 10 nucleotides agree with TRBD1. CDR1 is KGHSH and CDR2 is LQKENI in the germline V gene. This CDR3 is built from 16 residues. The J segment lost 6 bases and the V segment lost 3 bases, leaving 8 bases of the junction unmatched. In DNA form, the CDR3 reads TGTGCCAGCTCACCGAGTAAGGACAGGGGGATTCAGCCCCAGCATTTT. Protein: CASSPSKDRGIQPQHF. The whole variable domain, filled in from reference TRBV18 and TRBJ1-5, reads NAGVMQNPRHLVRRRGQEARLRCSPMKGHSHVYWYRQLPEEGLKFMVYLQKENIIDESGMPKERFSAEFPKEGPSILRIQQVVRGDSAAYFCASSPSKDRGIQPQHFGDGTRLSIL.

The chain has TRBV5-1 and TRBJ2-6; 9 nucleotides match TRBD1. The germline V gene has CDR1 SGHRS and CDR2 YFSETQ. Germline trimming cut 0 bases from V and 0 bases from J; bases unmatched to any gene: 10. The CDR3 is made up of 20 amino acids. As DNA, the CDR3 is TGCGCCAGCAGCTTGGCCGGGACAGGGACATACGTCTCTGGGGCCAACGTCCTGACTTTC. Translating it yields CASSLAGTGTYVSGANVLTF.

The chain has TRBV2 and TRBJ2-7; D uncertain. Germline V CDR1 and CDR2: SNHLY, FYNNEI. Trimming shortened V by 1 base and J by 5 bases, and 9 bases separated the two germline ends. This CDR3 is built from 13 residues. The CDR3 sequence: CASSEVSFNEQYF. CDR3 coding DNA: TGTGCCAGCAGTGAAGTTAGCTTCAACGAGCAGTACTTC. Together with reference TRBV2 and TRBJ2-7, the CDR3 gives the full variable domain: EPEVTQTPSHQVTQMGQEVILRCVPISNHLYFYWYRQILGQKVEFLVSFYNNEISEKSEIFDDQFSVERPDGSNFTLKIRSTKLEDSAMYFCASSEVSFNEQYFGPGTRLTVT.

Remarks on this clone: Other DNA sequences in the same sample also yield this CDR3. V usage is TRBV9 and J usage is TRBJ2-7, with 7 bases fitting TRBD1. The CDR3 is 14 amino acids. V trimming: 2 bases; J trimming: 1 base; junction bases outside the gene matches: 3. The germline CDR1 and CDR2 sequences are SGDLS and YYNGEE. The CDR3 reads CASSVTGQSYEQYF. DNA for the CDR3: TGTGCCAGCAGCGTTACGGGACAGTCCTACGAGCAGTACTTC.

The chain employs TRBV5-4 and TRBJ1-1, with 10 bases identical to TRBD1. The V gene end was trimmed by 4 bases and the J gene end by 3 bases; junction bases not matched to a gene: 3. Looked up from germline, CDR1 is SGHNT and CDR2 is YYREEE (reference sequence). The CDR3 runs 14 residues. The CDR3 protein is CASSPGQGDTEAFF. CDR3 bases: TGTGCCAGCAGCCCAGGACAGGGGGACACTGAAGCTTTCTTT.

As regards this clone: The same CDR3 is also encoded by other DNA sequences in this sample. The CDR3 is CASSPGFTEAFF. The CDR3 DNA follows: TGTGCCAGCTCACCAGGGTTTACTGAAGCTTTCTTT. V and J are TRBV18 and TRBJ1-1; no clear D. CDR3 length equals 12 residues. The V and J ends lost 2 bases and 5 bases respectively, with 6 bases between them. Germline V gene data show CDR1 as KGHSH and CDR2 as LQKENI.

The gene calls are TRBV2 and TRBJ1-5; D call uncertain. V was cut by 5 bases and J by 1 base, with 15 bases left in between. From germline, CDR1 is SNHLY and CDR2 FYNNEI. The CDR3 extends over 16 amino acids. In nucleotides, the CDR3 is TGTGCCAGCAGTCCGTATACCGGGAGGAGCAATCAGCCCCAGCATTTT. Amino acid sequence: CASSPYTGRSNQPQHF.

The rearrangement links TRBV4-2 to TRBJ1-2, with 7 bases fitting TRBD1. The ends lost 3 bases at V and 4 bases at J; junction bases unmatched: 11. This CDR3 is 16 amino acids long. Germline V CDR1 and CDR2: LGHNA, YNFKEQ. The CDR3 sequence: CASSQAETGAGYGYTF. The CDR3 DNA sequence: TGTGCCAGCAGCCAGGCTGAAACAGGGGCCGGCTATGGCTACACCTTC.